Presented here are 16 T cell receptor beta chains from one specimen sequenced in a study of beta chain features in type 1 diabetes. cDNA synthesis used the whole RNA isolate, giving expressed TCRB sequences. Clones were sequenced by immunoSEQ multiplex PCR, and TCRdb holds only the in-frame ones, with some missing. Altogether some 350,000 clones are present, 8.5% to 10% being singletons, with the ten largest covering 0.55% to 0.75%. Study-wide findings and caveats: The study found moderately but significantly shorter TCRB CDR3s in all four CD4+ subsets of Type 1 diabetes patients.

No antigen is known for these receptors. Source material: central memory CD4+ T cells from blood. Receptors originate from a man aged 30 to 45 with type 1 diabetes.

The chain is built from TRBV11-2 and TRBJ2-2; 8 bases fit TRBD2. The CDR3 has 16 residues. Germline V lookup: CDR1 SGHAT, CDR2 FQNNGV. V shed 1 base, J shed 4 bases, and the junction held 5 bases outside the gene matches. The CDR3 bases are TGTGCCAGCAGCTTAGTACTAGCGGCCTCCACCGGGGAGCTGTTTTTT. It specifies CASSLVLAASTGELFF.

V usage is TRBV7-2 and J usage is TRBJ1-2, with a weak D call TRBD1 (5 bases). From germline, CDR1 is SGHTA and CDR2 FQGNSA. The V end was cut by 2 bases, the J end by 4 bases, with 17 bases between. The CDR3 totals 16 residues. The CDR3 loop reads CASSLPGEGPTYGYTF. In DNA form, the CDR3 reads TGTGCCAGCAGCTTACCCGGGGAGGGGCCTACCTATGGCTACACCTTC.

This clone showed up just a few times. V and J are TRBV5-4 and TRBJ2-3; the match to TRBD1 covers 11 bases. The trim removed 4 bases at V and 1 base at J, leaving 8 bases unmatched. The length of the CDR3 is 17 residues. The germline V gene encodes CDR1 SGHNT and CDR2 YYREEE (reference sequence). DNA of the CDR3: TGTGCCAGCAGCCGAGGGACAGGGGGGGTCGGCACAGATACGCAGTATTTT. Translated: CASSRGTGGVGTDTQYF.

Only a few counts were recorded for this clone. The chain's CDR3 is CASSYSNDYEQYF. CDR3 DNA sequence: TGTGCCAGCAGTTACTCGAATGATTACGAGCAGTACTTC. The gene calls are TRBV6-6 and TRBJ2-7; D unclear. CDR3 length: 13 residues. Trimming shortened V by 0 bases and J by 4 bases, and 7 bases separated the two germline ends. Germline V gene data show CDR1 as MNHNY and CDR2 as SVGAGI (reference sequence).

The chain uses TRBV6-6 and TRBJ2-1; D is ambiguous. Trimming took off 6 bases at V and 4 bases at J, with 7 bases between the two ends. In germline, CDR1 is MNHNY, CDR2 SVGAGI (reference sequence). This CDR3 has 12 amino acids. DNA for the CDR3: TGTGCCAGCAGACAAATGTACAATGAGCAGTTCTTC. This encodes CASRQMYNEQFF.

The genes are TRBV11-2 and TRBJ2-1; D might be TRBD2 (5 bases). This CDR3 is 17 amino acids long. The V gene's germline CDR1 is SGHAT and CDR2 FQNNGV. Trimming cost V 0 bases and J 4 bases, with 16 bases left between them. CDR3 region: CASSLDWATTTYNEQFF. Here the CDR3 DNA reads TGTGCCAGCAGCTTAGATTGGGCAACGACTACTTACAATGAGCAGTTCTTC.

A few counts support this clone. The chain combines TRBV7-2 with TRBJ2-7; 10 nucleotides align to TRBD2. The trim removed 0 bases at V and 0 bases at J, leaving 8 bases unmatched. Per germline, CDR1 SGHTA and CDR2 FQGNSA. The CDR3 length is 18 residues. In nucleotides, the CDR3 is TGTGCCAGCAGCTTAGCCTACTCCCTAGCGGGAGTCTCCTACGAGCAGTACTTC. Protein product: CASSLAYSLAGVSYEQYF.

This chain connects TRBV11-2 to TRBJ2-7; no definite D call. There are 12 residues in the CDR3. Germline lookup yields CDR1 SGHAT and CDR2 FQNNGV. Trimming took 2 bases from V and 4 from J, leaving 6 bases between them. This CDR3 reads CASSLKLYEQYF. The CDR3 DNA reads as TGTGCCAGCAGCTTAAAGTTGTACGAGCAGTACTTC. The entire variable domain, with the rest obtained from reference TRBV11-2 and TRBJ2-7, is as follows: EAGVAQSPRYKIIEKRQSVAFWCNPISGHATLYWYQQILGQGPKLLIQFQNNGVVDDSQLPKDRFSAERLKGVDSTLKIQPAKLEDSAVYLCASSLKLYEQYFGPGTRLTVT.

The chain carries TRBV19 and TRBJ2-1, with D unclear. CDR3 size: 16 residues. CDR1 LNHDA and CDR2 SQIVND come from the germline V gene (reference sequence). The ends were cut back, 1 base at V and 0 bases at J, with 10 bases in the middle. The CDR3 region is CASSIVGGSSYNEQFF. The DNA of the CDR3 is TGTGCCAGTAGTATAGTAGGCGGTTCCTCCTACAATGAGCAGTTCTTC.

The chain couples TRBV5-1 to TRBJ1-5; D gene ambiguous. CDR3 length equals 14 residues. The germline V and J ends were trimmed by 5 bases and 4 bases, with 13 bases remaining between them. Per germline, CDR1 SGHRS and CDR2 YFSETQ. The CDR3 DNA follows: TGCGCCAGCAGACCGGACGGGTCGAATCAGCCCCAGCATTTT. This codes for CASRPDGSNQPQHF. The full variable domain, in which reference TRBV5-1 and TRBJ1-5 provide the parts outside the CDR3, is KAGVTQTPRYLIKTRGQQVTLSCSPISGHRSVSWYQQTPGQGLQFLFEYFSETQRNKGNFPGRFSGRQFSNSRSEMNVSTLELGDSALYLCASRPDGSNQPQHFGDGTRLSIL.

This clone was recorded a few times. The chain couples TRBV19 to TRBJ1-1; D possibly corresponds to TRBD1 (5 bases). Germline CDR1 reads LNHDA; CDR2 reads SQIVND (reference sequence). This CDR3 has 14 residues. The germline V and J ends were trimmed by 7 bases and 5 bases, with 17 bases remaining between them. CDR3 nucleotides: TGTGCCAGTATCCAGGGAAGGGCTGTAACTGAAGCTTTCTTT. It is translated as CASIQGRAVTEAFF.

In this sample, this clone turned up many times. CDR3 sequence reads: CASSLGGRHTGELFF. In nucleotides, the CDR3 is TGTGCCAGCAGCTTAGGTGGGCGGCACACCGGGGAGCTGTTTTTT. The chain uses TRBV7-9 and TRBJ2-2; no clear D. Trimming stripped 1 base from V and 3 bases from J, with 9 bases between. The CDR3 is made up of 15 amino acids. The V gene's germline CDR1 is SEHNR and CDR2 FQNEAQ (reference sequence).

This clone was observed a handful of times. The CDR3 spells CSVAPRGFTEAFF. CDR3 bases: TGCAGCGTTGCCCCCCGGGGATTCACTGAAGCTTTCTTT. The chain is built from TRBV29-1 and TRBJ1-1; no reliable D call. The ends were cut back, 4 bases at V and 4 bases at J, with 13 bases in the middle. The CDR3 runs to 13 residues. Germline CDR1 reads SQVTM; CDR2 reads ANQGSEA.

Many counts were recorded for this clone. The chain recombines TRBV21-1 with TRBJ1-2; the D call in the table, TRBD1, was not verified against the DNA. TRBV21-1 is noted as a pseudogene. The CDR3 runs 18 residues. CDR3 coding DNA: TGTGCCAGCAGCAAAGAGGCAACAGGGAACCGACCTAACTATGGCTACACCTTC. Translated, it gives CASSKEATGNRPNYGYTF.

V and J are TRBV18 and TRBJ1-4, with D possibly matching TRBD1 (5 bases). The germline V gene encodes CDR1 KGHSH and CDR2 LQKENI. Trimming stripped 2 bases from V and 2 bases from J, with 6 bases between. The CDR3 extends over 14 amino acids. Written as DNA, the CDR3 is TGTGCCAGCTCACCAAGACAGACTAATGAAAAACTGTTTTTT. This gives the protein CASSPRQTNEKLFF.

The chain combines TRBV4-3 with TRBJ1-4, with 7 nucleotides matching TRBD1. Germline V lookup: CDR1 LGHNA, CDR2 YSLEER. The CDR3 length is 15 residues. V trimming: 5 bases; J trimming: 6 bases; junction bases outside the gene matches: 9. CDR3 coding DNA: TGCGCCAGCAGCAGTGACAGGGACTCTTATGAAAAACTGTTTTTT. Protein: CASSSDRDSYEKLFF.